These 27 T cell receptor beta chains were all obtained from the same sample, sequenced in a study of blood T cell repertoires in COVID-19. TCRdb keeps only in-frame clones here, not all; method: immunoSEQ multiplex PCR. The sample yields over 55,000 clones, roughly 89% seen once. The sample taken for sequencing was peripheral blood. The receptors shown here come from a woman of 80 years or more with acute or convalescent COVID-19.

V usage is TRBV9 and J usage is TRBJ1-1; D ambiguous. The V and J ends lost 0 bases and 0 bases respectively, with 6 bases between them. This CDR3 is 14 amino acids long. CDR1 and CDR2 (germline): SGDLS, YYNGEE. The CDR3 nucleotides are TGTGCCAGCAGCGTAGTAGGAGTGAACACTGAAGCTTTCTTT. Its protein product is CASSVVGVNTEAFF. The full variable domain, its missing parts supplied by reference TRBV9 and TRBJ1-1, is DSGVTQTPKHLITATGQRVTLRCSPRSGDLSVYWYQQSLDQGLQFLIQYYNGEERAKGNILERFSAQQFPDLHSELNLSSLELGDSALYFCASSVVGVNTEAFFGQGTRLTVV.

The chain's CDR3 is CSVEAGGPLRYNEQFF. The DNA for the CDR3 is TGCAGCGTTGAAGCGGGAGGCCCCCTGCGGTACAATGAGCAGTTCTTC. The rearrangement uses TRBV29-1 and TRBJ2-1; 7 bases agree with TRBD2. Germline CDR1 SQVTM, CDR2 ANQGSEA. The CDR3 loop spans 16 amino acids. After removal of 1 base from V and 4 bases from J, the junction contained 10 bases not matched to a gene.

This chain's CDR3 is CANPGAGRALTGELFF. The DNA of the CDR3 is TGTGCCAACCCCGGAGCCGGGAGGGCTTTAACCGGGGAGCTGTTTTTT. This rearrangement joins TRBV5-5 to TRBJ2-2; 8 bases map to TRBD2. CDR1 and CDR2 (germline): SGHKS, YYEKEE (reference sequence). Unmatched junction bases numbered 15, after V lost 9 bases and J lost 5 bases. There are 16 residues in the CDR3.

The chain recombines TRBV19 with TRBJ1-3; D ambiguous. CDR3 length equals 13 residues. V was cut by 5 bases and J by 4 bases, with 9 bases left in between. Germline CDR1 LNHDA, CDR2 SQIVND (reference sequence). The CDR3 nucleotides read TGTGCCAGTAGTTTCGAGAGAGGAAACACCATATATTTT. Translation: CASSFERGNTIYF. The variable domain in full, with the rest retrieved from reference TRBV19 and TRBJ1-3, is DGGITQSPKYLFRKEGQNVTLSCEQNLNHDAMYWYRQDPGQGLRLIYYSQIVNDFQKGDIAEGYSVSREKKESFPLTVTSAQKNPTAFYLCASSFERGNTIYFGEGSWLTVV.

The V and J genes are TRBV7-9 and TRBJ1-2; a possible D gene is TRBD1 (5 bases). Germline V lookup: CDR1 SEHNR, CDR2 FQNEAQ (reference sequence). This CDR3 has 16 amino acids. V was trimmed by 3 bases and J by 4 bases, leaving 18 bases between them. The CDR3 sequence: CASSLSGLGNLYGYTF. In DNA form, the CDR3 reads TGTGCCAGCAGCTTGTCGGGACTCGGCAATCTCTATGGCTACACCTTC.

The chain joins TRBV9 to TRBJ2-5; 8 bases line up with TRBD2. The V segment lost 4 bases and the J segment 5 bases; nucleotides outside the gene matches: 4. The CDR3 is 13 residues long. Germline CDR1 and CDR2: SGDLS and YYNGEE. CDR3 sequence reads: CASSFSGSETQYF. CDR3 nucleotide sequence: TGTGCCAGCAGCTTCAGCGGGAGTGAGACCCAGTACTTC.

A few counts support this clone. CDR3 in amino acids: CASSQGGTVGNTIYF. The CDR3 DNA follows: TGTGCCAGCAGCCAAGGGGGCACGGTTGGAAACACCATATATTTT. The chain links TRBV3-1 (or the pseudogene TRBV3-2) to TRBJ1-3, with TRBD1 as a possible D gene (5 bases). The CDR3 spans 15 residues. The V gene lost 1 base and the J gene lost 3 bases, with 10 bases spanning the gap. Germline values: CDR1 LGHDT, CDR2 YNNKEL (reference sequence).

The CDR3 sequence is CASSLITSGYTF. DNA for the CDR3: TGTGCCAGCAGTTTAATAACATCTGGCTACACCTTC. The chain links TRBV28 to TRBJ1-2; D is uncertain. The CDR3 covers 12 residues. Germline V gene sequence: CDR1 MDHEN, CDR2 SYDVKM. V shed 2 bases and J shed 7 bases, with 8 bases lying between them.

The V gene is TRBV6-2 or TRBV6-3, the J gene TRBJ2-5, with 11 bases that match TRBD2. Germline CDR1 MNHEY, CDR2 SVGEGT. V lost 2 bases and J lost 5; bases outside the gene matches: 7. This CDR3 has 16 amino acids. CDR3 DNA: TGTGCCAGCAGTTACCCAATACTAGCGGGAGTTGAGACCCAGTACTTC. Translation gives CASSYPILAGVETQYF.

The chain joins TRBV28 to TRBJ1-6, with TRBD1 identical over 7 bases. The J segment lost 4 bases and the V segment lost 3 bases, leaving 6 bases of the junction unmatched. This CDR3 is 16 amino acids long. CDR1 and CDR2 (germline): MDHEN, SYDVKM. The CDR3 DNA reads as TGTGCCAGCAGTTTCTCCAGGGGGTTATATAATTCACCCCTCCACTTT. The encoded protein is CASSFSRGLYNSPLHF. The full variable domain, completed using reference TRBV28 and TRBJ1-6, is DVKVTQSSRYLVKRTGEKVFLECVQDMDHENMFWYRQDPGLGLRLIYFSYDVKMKEKGDIPEGYSVSREKKERFSLILESASTNQTSMYLCASSFSRGLYNSPLHFGNGTRLTVT.

The rearrangement links TRBV6-5 to TRBJ2-3; weak D call: TRBD1 (5 bases). There are 13 residues in the CDR3. V was pared by 6 bases and J by 0 bases, with 7 bases between. CDR1 and CDR2 from the germline V gene are MNHEY and SVGAGI. The CDR3 here is CASRGQSTDTQYF. DNA for the CDR3: TGTGCCAGCAGGGGGCAAAGCACAGATACGCAGTATTTT.

J is TRBJ1-3 and V is TRBV6-5, with D perhaps matching TRBD1 (5 bases). V was trimmed by 7 bases and J by 0 bases, leaving 7 bases between them. Germline V gene sequence: CDR1 MNHEY, CDR2 SVGAGI. This CDR3 region has 13 residues. The CDR3, as DNA: TGTGCCAGCAAGGGGAACTCTGGAAACACCATATATTTT. Its translation: CASKGNSGNTIYF.

This CDR3 reads CASSLRTGTDTQYF. The CDR3 DNA sequence: TGTGCCAGCAGCCTCCGGACAGGCACAGATACGCAGTATTTT. V usage is TRBV7-2 and J usage is TRBJ2-3, with a tentative D call TRBD1 (6 bases). Deletions cut 5 bases from V and 1 base from J, with 10 bases between. The CDR3 extends over 14 amino acids. CDR1 and CDR2 (germline): SGHTA, FQGNSA.

J is TRBJ1-5 and V is TRBV7-8, with a tentative D call TRBD1 (5 bases). Germline CDR1 reads SGHVS; CDR2 reads FQNEAQ. Trimming left V 4 bases short and J 6 bases short, with 22 bases between. This CDR3 spans 17 amino acids. As DNA, the CDR3 is TGTGCCAGCAGCTCGCTTGGAACGGCGGGGGTAGGTCAGCCCCAGCATTTT. Translating gives CASSSLGTAGVGQPQHF.

This clone has only a few counts. The genes are TRBV6-2 or TRBV6-3 and TRBJ1-2; possibly TRBD1 for D (5 bases). Trimming pared 2 bases from V and 4 bases from J, leaving 14 bases between. CDR1 and CDR2 from the germline V gene are MNHEY and SVGEGT. The CDR3 extends over 15 amino acids. In DNA form, the CDR3 reads TGTGCCAGCAGTTACGGGCAGGGATGGCTCTATGGCTACACCTTC. Its translation: CASSYGQGWLYGYTF.

Of note for this clone: Other DNA sequences in this sample translate to the same CDR3. In DNA, the CDR3 is TGTGCCAGTAGTATTGGCCGGGGCACTGAAGCTTTCTTT. Its protein is CASSIGRGTEAFF. The V and J genes are TRBV19 and TRBJ1-1; D remains ambiguous. Germline V gene sequence: CDR1 LNHDA, CDR2 SQIVND (reference sequence). The CDR3 sequence is 13 residues long. The ends were cut back, 3 bases at V and 4 bases at J, with 9 bases in the middle.

V is TRBV6-1 and J is TRBJ2-1; a possible D gene is TRBD2 (5 bases). V shed 2 bases and J shed 7 bases, with 15 bases lying between them. The CDR3 has 15 amino acids. CDR1 and CDR2 (germline): MNHNS, SASEGT. CDR3 coding DNA: TGTGCCAGCAGTGAAAAAGCGAGGACGGGGAATGAGCAGTTCTTC. Translating gives CASSEKARTGNEQFF.

The CDR3 loop is CASSLRLAGGLNEQFF. In DNA form, the CDR3 reads TGTGCCAGCAGCTTACGCCTAGCGGGAGGGTTGAATGAGCAGTTCTTC. The rearrangement links TRBV11-1 to TRBJ2-1, with 12 nucleotides matching TRBD2. The V gene's germline CDR1 is SGHAT and CDR2 FQDESV (reference sequence). This CDR3 contains 16 residues. V was pared by 2 bases and J by 7 bases, with 6 bases of the junction left unmatched.

V is TRBV7-9 and J is TRBJ2-1; 10 bases fit TRBD1. Per germline, CDR1 SEHNR and CDR2 FQNEAQ (reference sequence). CDR3 length: 14 residues. Trimming removed 4 bases from V and 7 bases from J; junction bases left unmatched: 4. The CDR3 DNA reads as TGTGCCAGCAGCTCGGGACAGGGGCCGAATGAGCAGTTCTTC. It is translated as CASSSGQGPNEQFF.

The V gene is TRBV5-4, the J gene TRBJ2-7, with TRBD1 as a possible D gene (5 bases). Germline CDR1 reads SGHNT; CDR2 reads YYREEE (reference sequence). V shed 5 bases and J shed 2 bases, with 17 bases lying between them. This CDR3 is built from 15 residues. In DNA form, the CDR3 reads TGTGCCAGCAGTCCAGGGTCCGAGAGACCCTACGAGCAGTACTTC. Translation gives CASSPGSERPYEQYF.

The chain employs TRBV18 and TRBJ1-5, with 8 bases matching TRBD1. CDR1 is KGHSH, CDR2 LQKENI, per germline. This CDR3 comprises 15 residues. Losses at the gene ends were 5 bases for V and 2 bases for J; bases not matched to a gene: 5. Here the CDR3 DNA reads TGTGCCAGCTCAGAAGGGACAGGCGGCAATCAGCCCCAGCATTTT. This sequence encodes CASSEGTGGNQPQHF.

The J gene is TRBJ2-7, the V gene TRBV19, with 10 nucleotides matching TRBD1. The V and J ends lost 6 bases and 0 bases, in that order; junction bases with no gene match: 5. Per the germline V gene, CDR1 is LNHDA and CDR2 is SQIVND (reference sequence). This CDR3 has 15 residues. CDR3 amino acids: CASRARDRGSYEQYF. CDR3 bases: TGTGCCAGTAGAGCCCGGGACAGGGGCTCCTACGAGCAGTACTTC.

J is TRBJ2-7 and V is TRBV21-1; the D segment call TRBD2 is taken from the table without a DNA check. TRBV21-1 is deemed a pseudogene. The CDR3 is made up of 14 amino acids. CDR3 sequence: CASSPGLAVREQYF. In DNA form, the CDR3 reads TGTGCCAGCAGCCCGGGACTAGCGGTTCGCGAGCAGTACTTC.

This clone was detected once. The gene calls are TRBV12-3 or TRBV12-4 and TRBJ1-2, with D perhaps matching TRBD1 (5 bases). The CDR3 has 12 residues. The V gene lost 6 bases and the J gene lost 8 bases, with 13 bases spanning the gap. The CDR3 loop is CASSDSERGYTF. DNA of the CDR3: TGTGCCAGCAGCGACAGCGAAAGGGGCTACACCTTC.

The rearrangement joins TRBV7-9 to TRBJ2-7; no reliable D call. Per germline, CDR1 SEHNR and CDR2 FQNEAQ (reference sequence). The CDR3 is 13 residues long. The V and J ends lost 4 bases and 0 bases respectively, with 7 bases between them. The CDR3: CASSSTNSYEQYF. The CDR3 nucleotides are TGTGCCAGCAGCTCAACTAACTCCTACGAGCAGTACTTC.

The CDR3 DNA is TGTGCCAGCAGCTTAGGACATACCGAGCAGTACTTC. Amino acid sequence: CASSLGHTEQYF. The chain joins TRBV7-9 to TRBJ2-7; D is unresolved. Trimming took off 1 base at V and 6 bases at J, with 7 bases between the two ends. Germline CDR1 and CDR2: SEHNR and FQNEAQ (reference sequence). CDR3 length: 12 residues.

The V and J genes are TRBV5-1 and TRBJ2-1, with a possible D match to TRBD1 (6 bases). The CDR3 is 14 residues long. The germline V gene has CDR1 SGHRS and CDR2 YFSETQ. V gave up 0 bases and J gave up 3 bases, with 7 bases separating them. The DNA for the CDR3 is TGCGCCAGCAGCTTGGCAGGGGACTACAATGAGCAGTTCTTC. Translating it yields CASSLAGDYNEQFF. Supplemented by reference TRBV5-1 and TRBJ2-1, the full variable domain reads KAGVTQTPRYLIKTRGQQVTLSCSPISGHRSVSWYQQTPGQGLQFLFEYFSETQRNKGNFPGRFSGRQFSNSRSEMNVSTLELGDSALYLCASSLAGDYNEQFFGPGTRLTVL.